Below are 7 T cell receptor beta chains sequenced from a single sample in a study of T cells in Graves' hyperthyroidism and ophthalmopathy. Researchers amplified the TCR beta CDR3 regions from RNA transcripts. The HTBI primer set drove a first-round RT-PCR of the TCR CDR3. Via MiXCR, TCRdb re-called the multiplex PCR reads, giving one row per CDR3 protein. The repertoire holds roughly 250,000 distinct CDR3 sequences, with approximately 14% as singletons. The sample taken for sequencing was blood. The receptors stem from a woman aged 40 to 50 with Graves' hyperthyroidism that later progressed to Graves' ophthalmopathy.

This clonotype showed up many times. The V call is TRBV29-1, the J call TRBJ2-3; 8 positions agree with TRBD2. CDR3 length: 17 residues. Trimming took 4 bases from V and 0 from J; bases not matched to a gene: 12. Germline CDR1 reads SQVTM; CDR2 reads ANQGSEA. The CDR3 here is CSVGDSGRPASTDTQYF. DNA for the CDR3: TGCAGCGTTGGTGACAGCGGGAGACCCGCTAGCACAGATACGCAGTATTTT.

This chain connects TRBV3-1 to TRBJ2-1; tentatively, D is TRBD2 (6 bases). Looked up from germline, CDR1 is LGHDT and CDR2 is YNNKEL (reference sequence). V lost 2 bases to trimming and J lost 1 base, with 15 bases between them. The CDR3 is 17 amino acids. CDR3 sequence (DNA): TGTGCCAGCAGCCAAAACCCGGGGGAAGAATCCTACAATGAGCAGTTCTTC. Protein product: CASSQNPGEESYNEQFF.

This clonotype showed up just a few times. The chain recombines TRBV20-1 with TRBJ2-1, with TRBD2 identical over 8 bases. This CDR3 has 16 residues. CDR1 and CDR2 (germline): DFQATT, SNEGSKA (reference sequence). V trimming: 6 bases; J trimming: 12 bases; junction bases outside the gene matches: 22. CDR3 loop: CSAPTELFSGTNWQFF. In nucleotides, the CDR3 is TGCAGTGCCCCAACAGAACTTTTTAGCGGGACGAATTGGCAGTTCTTC.

This clonotype has ten or more counts. The junction differs from germline at one of its ends, possibly a read error. The rearrangement joins TRBV9 to TRBJ2-7; D possibly uses TRBD1 or TRBD2 (6 bases each). The CDR3 is 14 amino acids. The germline V gene encodes CDR1 SGDLS and CDR2 YYNGEE. CDR3 nucleotides: TGTGCCAGCAGCGTAGAGGGGGGACCCTACGAACAGTACTTC. Encoded protein: CASSVEGGPYEQYF.

Many counts were recorded for this clonotype. The chain couples TRBV27 to TRBJ1-1, with D possibly TRBD1 on 6 matching bases. V lost 3 bases and J 1 base, leaving 15 bases between the germline ends. Germline V gene lookup returns CDR1 MNHEY and CDR2 SMNVEV (reference sequence). This CDR3 is built from 16 residues. Written as DNA, the CDR3 is TGTGCCAGCAGTTTTATCCCAGGGGCTTGGAACACTGAAGCTTTCTTT. Amino acids: CASSFIPGAWNTEAFF.

The table lists this clonotype with many counts. The chain employs TRBV20-1 and TRBJ2-5; weak D call: TRBD2 (6 bases). The CDR3 is made up of 12 amino acids. Germline V gene sequence: CDR1 DFQATT, CDR2 SNEGSKA (reference sequence). V was shortened by 6 bases and J by 1 base, with 9 bases between the two germline ends. In DNA form, the CDR3 reads TGCAGTGCCCCCGGGGGCCAAGAGACCCAGTACTTC. As protein: CSAPGGQETQYF.

In this sample, this clonotype turned up many times. V is TRBV7-3 and J is TRBJ2-1; D gene unclear. The germline V gene has CDR1 SGHTA and CDR2 FQGTGA. The CDR3 length is 14 residues. With 2 bases removed from V and 0 bases from J, the gap between germline ends came to 5 bases. The CDR3 loop reads CASSLGSSYNEQFF. In DNA form, the CDR3 reads TGTGCCAGCAGCTTAGGCAGCTCCTACAATGAGCAGTTCTTC.